The 7 T cell receptor beta chains given below trace back to one sample, sequenced in a study of CD8+CD57+ T cells in acquired aplastic anemia. For sequencing, patients were chosen who had shown expansion of CD8+CD57+ cells by flow cytometry. The use of genomic DNA as template underpinned the TCR beta VDJ and CDR3 profiling. TCRdb called the reads again in MiXCR, with one record for every CDR3 protein. The sample shows 160,000 or so distinct CDR3 sequences, roughly 43% of them seen only once. Sequenced: sorted CD4+, CD8+, or CD8+CD57+ T cells (not recorded which) from PBMCs. The receptors stem from a human donor with aplastic anemia.

The V call is TRBV6-1, the J call TRBJ2-1, with TRBD1 matching over 9 bases. This CDR3 region has 15 residues. Germline CDR1 MNHNS, CDR2 SASEGT. The V gene end was trimmed by 6 bases and the J gene end by 10 bases; junction bases not matched to a gene: 13. Here the CDR3 DNA reads TGTGCCAGCAGAGGGGGGCCGGGACAGGGTCTCGAGCAGTTCTTC. Amino acids: CASRGGPGQGLEQFF.

The chain combines TRBV19 with TRBJ1-4; no definite D call. Looked up from germline, CDR1 is LNHDA and CDR2 is SQIVND (reference sequence). The CDR3 consists of 12 residues. The ends were cut back, 7 bases at V and 10 bases at J, with 13 bases in the middle. The CDR3 sequence: CASTDTGGKLFF. CDR3 sequence (DNA): TGTGCCAGTACAGACACGGGTGGAAAACTGTTTTTT. The complete variable domain, with remaining parts taken from reference TRBV19 and TRBJ1-4, reads DGGITQSPKYLFRKEGQNVTLSCEQNLNHDAMYWYRQDPGQGLRLIYYSQIVNDFQKGDIAEGYSVSREKKESFPLTVTSAQKNPTAFYLCASTDTGGKLFFGSGTQLSVL.

The sample holds a few counts of this clonotype. The chain links TRBV30 to TRBJ1-5; 7 bases fit TRBD1. Looked up from germline, CDR1 is GTSNPN and CDR2 is SVGIG (reference sequence). The ends lost 5 bases at V and 2 bases at J; junction bases unmatched: 12. CDR3 length equals 16 residues. The CDR3 DNA is TGTGCCTGGGGGCCCCTGACAGGGCCCCGCAATCAGCCCCAGCATTTT. Amino acid sequence: CAWGPLTGPRNQPQHF.

This clonotype was found a few times. A read error is possible here, since a much larger clone lies one base away. The chain links TRBV11-2 to TRBJ1-5; 9 nucleotides align to TRBD1. Germline values: CDR1 SGHAT, CDR2 FQNNGV. The CDR3 is 17 residues long. This CDR3 reads CAGSLTTRRTGDQPQHF. The CDR3 DNA is TGTGCCGGCAGCTTAACAACCCGGAGGACAGGGGATCAGCCCCAGCATTTT. Complete variable domain (other parts from reference TRBV11-2 and TRBJ1-5): EAGVAQSPRYKIIEKRQSVAFWCNPISGHATLYWYQQILGQGPKLLIQFQNNGVVDDSQLPKDRFSAERLKGVDSTLKIQPAKLEDSAVYLCAGSLTTRRTGDQPQHFGDGTRLSIL.

The V gene is TRBV10-1, the J gene TRBJ1-1; unclear D gene. This CDR3 comprises 13 residues. V gave up 10 bases and J gave up 0 bases, with 12 bases separating them. CDR1 and CDR2 (germline): WNHNN, SYGVQD (reference sequence). The CDR3 protein is CATPGRVNTEAFF. Here the CDR3 DNA reads TGCGCCACCCCGGGAAGAGTGAACACTGAAGCTTTCTTT.

The chain links TRBV19 to TRBJ1-2; perhaps TRBD1 as D (5 bases). V was pared by 4 bases and J by 0 bases, with 6 bases between. The CDR3 is 13 amino acids. Germline CDR1 and CDR2: LNHDA and SQIVND (reference sequence). CDR3 in DNA: TGTGCCAGTAGTAGGGGGGCTAACTATGGCTACACCTTC. Protein: CASSRGANYGYTF.

This clonotype came up many times. V and J are TRBV6-1 and TRBJ1-4; D is possibly TRBD1 (5 bases). V was clipped by 5 bases and J by 5 bases, with 12 bases between them. The CDR3 has 14 amino acids. CDR1 and CDR2 from the germline V gene are MNHNS and SASEGT. CDR3 sequence (DNA): TGTGCCAGCAGTCAGGGCGGAGGGAATGAAAAACTGTTTTTT. Protein: CASSQGGGNEKLFF.